The 22 T cell receptor beta chains listed next were all sequenced from one sample in a study of T cell repertoires in cytomegalovirus infection. TCRdb reanalysed the reads using MiXCR and keeps one entry per CDR3 protein. The sample consists of approximately 500,000 distinct CDR3 sequences, 11% of them appearing once. Material for sequencing was PBMCs. These receptors were obtained from a human donor in good health (CMV status not recorded). Some clones in this sample may be carry-over from other donors' samples.

This clonotype has a count of ten or more. The chain joins TRBV12-5 to TRBJ2-1, with 10 nucleotides matching TRBD2. The V gene end was trimmed by 5 bases and the J gene end by 8 bases; junction bases not matched to a gene: 6. This CDR3 has 14 amino acids. Germline V gives CDR1 LGHNT, CDR2 FRNRAP. CDR3 amino acids: CASGPPGTSDEQFF. As DNA, the CDR3 is TGTGCTAGTGGTCCACCCGGGACTAGCGATGAGCAGTTCTTC. Looking up the rest from reference TRBV12-5 and TRBJ2-1 gives the full variable domain: DARVTQTPRHKVTEMGQEVTMRCQPILGHNTVFWYRQTMMQGLELLAYFRNRAPLDDSGMPKDRFSAEMPDATLATLKIQPSEPRDSAVYFCASGPPGTSDEQFFGPGTRLTVL.

This clonotype has just a few counts. The genes are TRBV11-2 and TRBJ2-1; 10 bases match TRBD2. This CDR3 has 16 residues. In germline, CDR1 is SGHAT, CDR2 FQNNGV. The V gene end was trimmed by 1 base and the J gene end by 5 bases; junction bases not matched to a gene: 5. In DNA form, the CDR3 reads TGTGCCAGCAGCTTAGTGCTAGCGGGGGTACACAATGAGCAGTTCTTC. Amino acid sequence: CASSLVLAGVHNEQFF.

This clonotype was counted between two and nine times. This chain links TRBV20-1 with TRBJ2-2, with D possibly being TRBD2 (6 bases). The V and J ends lost 6 bases and 4 bases respectively, with 18 bases between them. Germline V gives CDR1 DFQATT, CDR2 SNEGSKA (reference sequence). The CDR3 length is 15 residues. The CDR3 DNA follows: TGCAGTGCCCCCAACGGGAGAACGACCACCGGGGAGCTGTTTTTT. Translation gives CSAPNGRTTTGELFF.

This clonotype was seen a handful of times. The V and J genes are TRBV18 and TRBJ2-1, with 9 bases identical to TRBD1. The CDR3 length is 14 residues. Germline V CDR1 and CDR2: KGHSH, LQKENI. The V gene end was trimmed by 2 bases and the J gene end by 8 bases; junction bases not matched to a gene: 4. The CDR3 loop is CASSPRTGVDEQFF. In DNA form, the CDR3 reads TGTGCCAGCTCACCAAGGACAGGGGTGGATGAGCAGTTCTTC.

The gene calls are TRBV3-1 and TRBJ2-7, with no clear D. V was shortened by 4 bases and J by 2 bases, with 12 bases between the two germline ends. Germline assignment: CDR1 LGHDT and CDR2 YNNKEL (reference sequence). The CDR3 sequence is 14 residues long. The CDR3 DNA reads as TGTGCCAGCAGCCTTAGTATGGGGACCTACGAGCAGTACTTC. Translating gives CASSLSMGTYEQYF.

This clonotype occurred many times. This sequence joins TRBV20-1 and TRBJ2-5; perhaps TRBD2 as D (6 bases). This CDR3 region has 13 residues. V lost 7 bases, J lost 4 bases, and 16 bases lay in between. Per germline, CDR1 DFQATT and CDR2 SNEGSKA (reference sequence). The CDR3 DNA reads as TGCAGTGTTATCGGGGGTGAGGGAGAGACCCAGTACTTC. This codes for CSVIGGEGETQYF.

This clonotype showed up many times. The chain has TRBV28 and TRBJ2-5; 8 nucleotides agree with TRBD1. CDR1 is MDHEN and CDR2 is SYDVKM in the germline V gene. This CDR3 is 14 amino acids long. V lost 5 bases and J lost 5; bases outside the gene matches: 7. CDR3 amino acids: CASSDPTGEETQYF. The CDR3 coding sequence is TGTGCCAGCAGTGATCCGACAGGGGAGGAGACCCAGTACTTC.

There are many counts of this clonotype. The chain joins TRBV13 to TRBJ1-5; tentative D call: TRBD1 (5 bases). In germline, CDR1 is PRHDT, CDR2 FYEKMQ (reference sequence). The ends were cut back, 5 bases at V and 10 bases at J, with 24 bases in the middle. This CDR3 comprises 16 residues. The CDR3 DNA sequence: TGTGCCAGCAGCAGACTCGACAAAATGGGGGGTTGCCCCCAGCATTTT. Its protein product is CASSRLDKMGGCPQHF.

This clonotype has at least ten counts. This chain uses TRBV7-2 with TRBJ1-1, with 7 bases identical to TRBD1. Unmatched junction bases numbered 10, after V lost 6 bases and J lost 3 bases. CDR1 is SGHTA, CDR2 FQGNSA, per germline. The CDR3 spans 15 residues. The CDR3 DNA reads as TGTGCCAGCAGGCAAGACGCAGGGGGGGACACTGAAGCTTTCTTT. It is translated as CASRQDAGGDTEAFF.

A few counts support this clonotype. The gene calls are TRBV7-9 and TRBJ2-4; D may match TRBD1 or TRBD2 (5 bases each). The ends were cut back, 0 bases at V and 8 bases at J, with 14 bases in the middle. The V gene's germline CDR1 is SEHNR and CDR2 FQNEAQ (reference sequence). This CDR3 has 15 residues. CDR3 sequence reads: CASSLAELGTDIQYF. The CDR3 nucleotides read TGTGCCAGCAGCTTAGCCGAACTGGGGACGGACATTCAGTACTTC.

At least ten counts were recorded for this clonotype. The chain carries TRBV4-1 and TRBJ2-7; possibly TRBD1 for D (6 bases). The V gene lost 3 bases and the J gene lost 3 bases, with 12 bases spanning the gap. CDR3 size: 14 residues. The V gene's germline CDR1 is MGHRA and CDR2 YSYEKL. The CDR3 region has the DNA TGCGCCAGCAGCCATTACCAGACAGGCTACGAGCAGTACTTC. Encoded protein: CASSHYQTGYEQYF.

The chain combines TRBV16 with TRBJ1-1; 8 bases map to TRBD1. J was trimmed by 6 bases and V by 2 bases; bases with no gene match: 5. The CDR3 covers 14 residues. The germline V gene encodes CDR1 KGHSY and CDR2 FQNENV. For the CDR3, the DNA is TGTGCCAGCAGCCAAAAGACAGGGGTCGCTGAAGCTTTCTTT. Its translation: CASSQKTGVAEAFF. Supplemented by reference TRBV16 and TRBJ1-1, the full variable domain reads GEEVAQTPKHLVRGEGQKAKLYCAPIKGHSYVFWYQQVLKNEFKFLISFQNENVFDETGMPKERFSAKCLPNSPCSLEIQATKLEDSAVYFCASSQKTGVAEAFFGQGTRLTVV.

In its sample, this clonotype was seen a few times. In nucleotides, the CDR3 is TGCAGTGCCTACGGACAGGGAGGCACAGATACGCAGTATTTT. Residues: CSAYGQGGTDTQYF. The chain links TRBV20-1 to TRBJ2-3; 8 bases fit TRBD1. The CDR3 contains 14 residues. V trimming: 6 bases; J trimming: 1 base; junction bases outside the gene matches: 6. Germline V gene lookup returns CDR1 DFQATT and CDR2 SNEGSKA (reference sequence).

This clonotype was detected once. CDR3 DNA sequence: TGTGCCAGCAGTCTAGCGGGAGAACATACGCAGTATTTT. It encodes CASSLAGEHTQYF. The chain is built from TRBV6-2 or TRBV6-3 and TRBJ2-3; TRBD2 matches 10 bases. Germline V gene sequence: CDR1 MNHEY, CDR2 SVGEGT. J lost 7 bases, V lost 5 bases, and 3 bases had no gene match. This CDR3 is 13 amino acids long.

The V call is TRBV15, the J call TRBJ2-5; D is perhaps TRBD2 (5 bases). The V and J ends lost 5 bases and 3 bases respectively, with 7 bases between them. Germline lookup yields CDR1 LNHNV and CDR2 YYDKDF (reference sequence). The CDR3 covers 12 residues. CDR3 DNA sequence: TGTGCCACCAGCGTCGGGAAAGAGACCCAGTACTTC. Translated: CATSVGKETQYF.

This clonotype showed up many times. CDR3 coding DNA: TGTGCCAGCAGCGTGGACCAATACGAGCAGTACTTC. This gives the protein CASSVDQYEQYF. The chain uses TRBV7-2 and TRBJ2-7; D gene ambiguous. V was clipped by 5 bases and J by 4 bases, with 9 bases between them. The germline gives CDR1 SGHTA, CDR2 FQGNSA. The CDR3 spans 12 residues.

The table lists this clonotype with many counts. The V call is TRBV6-1, the J call TRBJ1-5; D is undetermined. The V end was cut by 6 bases, the J end by 3 bases, with 9 bases between. Germline V gene data show CDR1 as MNHNS and CDR2 as SASEGT. The CDR3 has 13 residues. The CDR3 region has the DNA TGTGCCAGCAGCCGCCTCTTCAATCAGCCCCAGCATTTT. Protein: CASSRLFNQPQHF.

The J gene is TRBJ2-1, the V gene TRBV5-4; D may be TRBD2 (5 bases). Germline assignment: CDR1 SGHNT and CDR2 YYREEE (reference sequence). CDR3 length: 13 residues. V dropped 2 bases and J dropped 8 bases, with 11 bases sitting between them. CDR3 bases: TGTGCCAGCAGCTTAACGGGATCGGATGAGCAGTTCTTC. The encoded protein is CASSLTGSDEQFF.

The gene calls are TRBV15 and TRBJ1-2; TRBD1 is a possible D gene (6 bases). CDR1 is LNHNV and CDR2 is YYDKDF in the germline V gene (reference sequence). CDR3 length equals 13 residues. Trimming cost V 3 bases and J 9 bases, with 14 bases left between them. CDR3 sequence (DNA): TGTGCCACCAGCAGGATACAGGGAGTTCGCTACACCTTC. It specifies CATSRIQGVRYTF. The entire variable domain, with the rest obtained from reference TRBV15 and TRBJ1-2, is as follows: DAMVIQNPRYQVTQFGKPVTLSCSQTLNHNVMYWYQQKSSQAPKLLFHYYDKDFNNEADTPDNFQSRRPNTSFCFLDIRSPGLGDTAMYLCATSRIQGVRYTFGSGTRLTVV.

In this sample, this clonotype turned up a few times. This chain connects TRBV19 to TRBJ2-1; 14 bases match TRBD2. J was trimmed by 2 bases and V by 5 bases; bases with no gene match: 5. CDR1 LNHDA and CDR2 SQIVND come from the germline V gene (reference sequence). This CDR3 is 17 amino acids long. As DNA, the CDR3 is TGTGCCAGTAGTCACCGACTAGCGGGAGGGCCCTACAATGAGCAGTTCTTC. This codes for CASSHRLAGGPYNEQFF.

This chain connects TRBV2 to TRBJ1-1, with TRBD1 matching over 7 bases. The germline V gene encodes CDR1 SNHLY and CDR2 FYNNEI. The CDR3 is 13 amino acids. V dropped 4 bases and J dropped 6; count of bases not matched to a gene: 5. CDR3 nucleotide sequence: TGTGCCAGCAGTGCTACAGGGGCACCTGAAGCTTTCTTT. Protein sequence: CASSATGAPEAFF.

This clonotype occurred many times. The chain links TRBV7-2 to TRBJ2-6; D is possibly TRBD2 (6 bases). CDR1 is SGHTA, CDR2 FQGNSA, per germline. The CDR3 has 15 residues. V lost 7 bases to trimming and J lost 0 bases, with 10 bases between them. The CDR3 DNA sequence: TGTGCCAGCATGGAGGGGAACTCTGGGGCCAACGTCCTGACTTTC. Translating it yields CASMEGNSGANVLTF.